Reported below is one T cell receptor beta chain. The sample is drawn from a study of blood T cell repertoires in COVID-19. Germline lookup yields CDR1 SEHNR and CDR2 FQNEAQ (reference sequence). Trimming cost V 5 bases and J 5 bases, with 15 bases left between them. The CDR3 has 15 amino acids. The data were produced by immunoSEQ multiplex PCR, yet TCRdb's version contains in-frame clones alone and is incomplete. The sample records about 200,000 clones, 88% being singletons. The V and J genes are TRBV7-9 and TRBJ1-4; tentative D call: TRBD1 (5 bases). Source material: peripheral blood. This TCR was sampled from a man aged 35-49 years with active or convalescent COVID-19. The CDR3 DNA follows: TGTGCCAGCAGCCTCAACACAGGTGAAAATGAAAAACTGTTTTTT. Translated, it gives CASSLNTGENEKLFF.